This TCR beta chain was sequenced during a study of blood T cell repertoires in COVID-19. Study at large: Sites across the United States, Italy and Spain contributed samples from acute and convalescent COVID-19.

The CDR3 is 13 residues long. The germline gives CDR1 SGHDN, CDR2 FVKESK. V gave up 0 bases and J gave up 4 bases, with 6 bases separating them. This table comes from immunoSEQ multiplex PCR, and its TCRdb copy is limited to in-frame clones, with some not included. The table has more than 200,000 clones, approximately 78% seen once. The origin of this receptor is an elderly woman with COVID-19, enrolled during active disease. The chain uses TRBV14 and TRBJ1-2; D uncertain. Sample: peripheral blood. The CDR3 loop is CASSQDWAYGYTF. The CDR3 DNA sequence: TGTGCCAGCAGCCAAGATTGGGCCTATGGCTACACCTTC.